The 23 T cell receptor beta chains below were found in one sample sequenced in a study of cytomegalovirus exposure and HLA in healthy donors. Amplification used 60 Vbeta primers and 13 Jbeta primers. Profiling relied on immunoSEQ multiplex PCR, and the TCRdb table lists in-frame clones only, not all of them. The sample consists of around 140,000 clones, 80% to 85% of them appearing once. The sample comprised PBMCs. These receptors were collected from a woman aged 25 to 39 in good health and CMV-seronegative.

Turning to this clone: The junction does not match germline at one end; this may be a read error. V gene TRBV7-9 combines with J gene TRBJ2-5, with 7 bases that match TRBD2. Germline CDR1 is SEHNR and CDR2 is FQNEAQ (reference sequence). CDR3 length equals 11 residues. The CDR3 loop is CASSIAGVGNF. The CDR3 DNA sequence: TGTGCCAGCAGCATTGCGGGGGTGGGTAACTTC.

The J gene is TRBJ2-3, the V gene TRBV28, with 7 bases matching TRBD2. CDR1 is MDHEN, CDR2 SYDVKM, per germline. V shed 4 bases, J shed 2 bases, and the junction held 9 bases outside the gene matches. The CDR3 is 16 amino acids. CDR3: CASSSASGPFTDTQYF. The CDR3, as DNA: TGTGCCAGCAGTTCCGCTAGCGGACCCTTCACAGATACGCAGTATTTT.

The chain recombines TRBV2 with TRBJ2-7; 7 nucleotides match TRBD1. The CDR3 has 16 residues. Unmatched junction bases numbered 11, after V lost 6 bases and J lost 0 bases. Germline CDR1 and CDR2: SNHLY and FYNNEI. CDR3 DNA: TGTGCCAGCAGCCCCGGACAGGCGTTTAACTCCTACGAGCAGTACTTC. This sequence encodes CASSPGQAFNSYEQYF.

The chain joins TRBV19 to TRBJ2-7; 11 bases line up with TRBD1. CDR1 is LNHDA, CDR2 SQIVND, per germline (reference sequence). After removal of 6 bases from V and 3 bases from J, the junction contained 7 bases not matched to a gene. This CDR3 comprises 15 residues. This CDR3 is CASSTGTGGNYEQYF. The CDR3 coding sequence is TGTGCCAGTAGCACCGGGACAGGGGGAAACTACGAGCAGTACTTC.

The chain recombines TRBV5-4 with TRBJ1-1, with a weak D call TRBD1 (5 bases). V lost 0 bases and J 6 bases, leaving 9 bases between the germline ends. CDR3 size: 13 residues. The germline V gene encodes CDR1 SGHNT and CDR2 YYREEE (reference sequence). CDR3 bases: TGTGCCAGCAGCTTGGGGGGCTGGGCTGAAGCTTTCTTT. This translates into CASSLGGWAEAFF.

The J gene is TRBJ2-7, the V gene TRBV7-6; TRBD2 agrees at 12 bases. Trimming took 0 bases from V and 3 from J; bases not matched to a gene: 9. Germline V lookup: CDR1 SGHVS, CDR2 FNYEAQ. The CDR3 covers 18 residues. This chain's CDR3 is CASSLASTSGSSYYEQYF. The CDR3 DNA reads as TGTGCCAGCAGCTTAGCGTCGACTAGCGGGAGCTCGTACTACGAGCAGTACTTC.

The rearrangement uses TRBV7-9 and TRBJ2-7, with D uncertain. Trimming removed 2 bases at V and 5 bases at J, with 7 bases between. CDR1 is SEHNR, CDR2 FQNEAQ, per germline (reference sequence). CDR3 size: 12 residues. The CDR3, as DNA: TGTGCCAGCAGCTTACGGGTCGACGAGCAGTACTTC. This sequence encodes CASSLRVDEQYF.

V usage is TRBV6-1 and J usage is TRBJ2-7; possibly TRBD2 for D (5 bases). V was cut by 6 bases and J by 6 bases, with 18 bases left in between. Germline loops: CDR1 MNHNS, CDR2 SASEGT. This CDR3 comprises 14 residues. The DNA of the CDR3 is TGTGCCAGCAGGACTACAATGGTGATGAGCGAGCAGTACTTC. Protein sequence: CASRTTMVMSEQYF.

This chain connects TRBV29-1 to TRBJ2-7, with TRBD1 matching 7 bases. From germline, CDR1 is SQVTM and CDR2 ANQGSEA. There are 13 residues in the CDR3. Trimming at V came to 6 bases and at J to 6 bases, leaving 11 bases not matched to a gene. The CDR3 is CSVGRTGAGEQYF. Written as DNA, the CDR3 is TGCAGCGTGGGTCGAACAGGGGCAGGCGAGCAGTACTTC.

This chain uses TRBV5-1 with TRBJ2-2; 10 nucleotides line up with TRBD1. This CDR3 contains 16 residues. J lost 4 bases, V lost 0 bases, and 3 bases had no gene match. Germline V gives CDR1 SGHRS, CDR2 YFSETQ. In nucleotides, the CDR3 is TGCGCCAGCAGCTTGGCCGGGACAGGGGTCACCGGGGAGCTGTTTTTT. Its translation is CASSLAGTGVTGELFF.

Remarks on this clone: Sequence at one end of the junction differs from germline and may be a read error. The chain uses TRBV19 and TRBJ1-6; no definite D call. The CDR3 totals 14 residues. Germline V gene lookup returns CDR1 LNHDA and CDR2 SQIVND (reference sequence). The chain's CDR3 is CASSIGDGGSPPHF. For the CDR3, the DNA is TGTGCCAGTAGTATTGGAGACGGCGGTTCACCCCCCCACTTT.

In this sample, this clone turned up a few times. The chain uses TRBV5-6 and TRBJ1-1, with D unclear. Germline V gene data show CDR1 as SGHDT and CDR2 as YYEEEE. The CDR3 is 14 amino acids. V was shortened by 1 base and J by 0 bases, with 7 bases between the two germline ends. The chain's CDR3 is CASSLTNMNTEAFF. The CDR3 nucleotides are TGTGCCAGCAGCTTGACAAATATGAACACTGAAGCTTTCTTT.

This chain connects TRBV30 to TRBJ1-1; D remains ambiguous. Trimming removed 2 bases at V and 0 bases at J, with 7 bases between. The CDR3 runs to 13 residues. Per germline, CDR1 GTSNPN and CDR2 SVGIG (reference sequence). The DNA for the CDR3 is TGTGCCTGGAGTCACAGCTTGAACACTGAAGCTTTCTTT. As protein: CAWSHSLNTEAFF.

The gene calls are TRBV19 and TRBJ1-5, with 12 bases identical to TRBD1. The length of the CDR3 is 16 residues. Germline CDR1 reads LNHDA; CDR2 reads SQIVND (reference sequence). V dropped 3 bases and J dropped 6; count of bases not matched to a gene: 6. The CDR3 reads CASSMTGTGGSQPQHF. The CDR3 coding sequence is TGTGCCAGTAGTATGACCGGGACAGGGGGCAGTCAGCCCCAGCATTTT.

The V and J genes are TRBV5-1 and TRBJ2-7, with 9 bases fitting TRBD2. The CDR3 is made up of 14 amino acids. CDR1 SGHRS and CDR2 YFSETQ come from the germline V gene. J lost 2 bases, V lost 3 bases, and 3 bases had no gene match. This chain's CDR3 is CASSSTSGPYEQYF. CDR3 in DNA: TGCGCCAGCAGCTCGACTAGCGGCCCCTACGAGCAGTACTTC.

This clone was seen a handful of times. The chain employs TRBV6-1 and TRBJ2-1, with D possibly matching TRBD1 (6 bases). The CDR3 totals 15 residues. Germline V CDR1 and CDR2: MNHNS, SASEGT. V was pared by 0 bases and J by 1 base, with 7 bases between. The CDR3 loop reads CASSEAGGSYNEQFF. CDR3 DNA sequence: TGTGCCAGCAGTGAAGCAGGGGGTTCCTACAATGAGCAGTTCTTC.

This chain uses TRBV4-2 with TRBJ2-7; 15 nucleotides agree with TRBD2. CDR1 is LGHNA, CDR2 YNFKEQ, per germline. V lost 4 bases, J lost 2 bases, and 3 bases stayed unmatched. The CDR3 has 16 amino acids. This CDR3 is CASSPGLAGGTYEQYF. CDR3 sequence (DNA): TGTGCCAGCAGCCCGGGACTAGCGGGGGGAACCTACGAGCAGTACTTC.

This clone has a single count. CDR3 amino acids: CASSPGQGWHQPQHF. The CDR3 bases are TGTGCCAGTAGCCCGGGCCAGGGGTGGCATCAGCCCCAGCATTTT. The chain joins TRBV19 to TRBJ1-5; D may be TRBD1 (6 bases). The CDR3 is 15 amino acids. The germline V gene has CDR1 LNHDA and CDR2 SQIVND (reference sequence). V was cut by 6 bases and J by 5 bases, with 17 bases left in between.

The genes are TRBV5-1 and TRBJ1-2; D is ambiguous. The V gene lost 1 base and the J gene lost 6 bases, with 10 bases spanning the gap. Germline CDR1 SGHRS, CDR2 YFSETQ. The CDR3 is 13 amino acids. In DNA form, the CDR3 reads TGCGCCAGCAGCTTGTTGAGTTCGGATGGCTACACCTTC. Encoded protein: CASSLLSSDGYTF.

The rearrangement links TRBV19 to TRBJ1-5, with D possibly matching TRBD1 (6 bases). The CDR3 extends over 13 amino acids. Germline V CDR1 and CDR2: LNHDA, SQIVND (reference sequence). The ends were cut back, 4 bases at V and 6 bases at J, with 10 bases in the middle. CDR3 nucleotide sequence: TGTGCCAGTAGTACAGGGGTTAGTCAGCCCCAGCATTTT. Protein sequence: CASSTGVSQPQHF.

The chain recombines TRBV6-5 with TRBJ2-3; a weak D match, TRBD1 (6 bases). The germline V gene has CDR1 MNHEY and CDR2 SVGAGI. V dropped 4 bases and J dropped 4 bases, with 15 bases sitting between them. The CDR3 extends over 15 amino acids. The CDR3: CASSSLGQASDTQYF. In DNA, the CDR3 is TGTGCCAGCAGTTCTTTGGGACAAGCGTCAGATACGCAGTATTTT.

The chain combines TRBV29-1 with TRBJ1-4, with D unresolved. Germline CDR1 is SQVTM and CDR2 is ANQGSEA. The CDR3 has 15 residues. Trimming cost V 0 bases and J 0 bases, with 8 bases left between them. The CDR3 DNA sequence: TGCAGCGTTGAAGAAGGAGAAACAACTAATGAAAAACTGTTTTTT. This gives the protein CSVEEGETTNEKLFF. The variable domain in full, completed from reference TRBV29-1 and TRBJ1-4, reads SAVISQKPSRDICQRGTSLTIQCQVDSQVTMMFWYRQQPGQSLTLIATANQGSEATYESGFVIDKFPISRPNLTFSTLTVSNMSPEDSSIYLCSVEEGETTNEKLFFGSGTQLSVL.

This chain links TRBV5-6 with TRBJ2-5; 8 bases match TRBD1. The CDR3 totals 16 residues. The J segment lost 5 bases and the V segment lost 4 bases, leaving 13 bases of the junction unmatched. The germline V gene has CDR1 SGHDT and CDR2 YYEEEE. The CDR3 nucleotides are TGTGCCAGCAGCCATAACTTCAGGGGGCAAGTGGAGACCCAGTACTTC. This encodes CASSHNFRGQVETQYF.